The clone carrying this TCR beta chain has just a few counts. Its antigen is not known. The data are from a study of CD8 T cell repertoires and HIV-1 epitope variants. Produced via immunoSEQ multiplex PCR; TCRdb's table is partial and in-frame only. The sample consists of fewer than 7,000 clones, roughly two thirds of them appearing once. The CDR3 length is 13 residues. CDR1 and CDR2 from the germline V gene are SEHNR and FQNEAQ (reference sequence). The ends were cut back, 6 bases at V and 6 bases at J, with 15 bases in the middle. This chain connects TRBV7-9 to TRBJ2-7; tentative D call: TRBD1 (5 bases). The sample taken for sequencing was cultured CD8+ T cells derived from PBMCs. This TCR derives from a male donor with HIV. For the CDR3, the DNA is TGTGCCAGCAGTAAAGAAGGGGATAGCGAGCAGTACTTC. Its translation is CASSKEGDSEQYF.